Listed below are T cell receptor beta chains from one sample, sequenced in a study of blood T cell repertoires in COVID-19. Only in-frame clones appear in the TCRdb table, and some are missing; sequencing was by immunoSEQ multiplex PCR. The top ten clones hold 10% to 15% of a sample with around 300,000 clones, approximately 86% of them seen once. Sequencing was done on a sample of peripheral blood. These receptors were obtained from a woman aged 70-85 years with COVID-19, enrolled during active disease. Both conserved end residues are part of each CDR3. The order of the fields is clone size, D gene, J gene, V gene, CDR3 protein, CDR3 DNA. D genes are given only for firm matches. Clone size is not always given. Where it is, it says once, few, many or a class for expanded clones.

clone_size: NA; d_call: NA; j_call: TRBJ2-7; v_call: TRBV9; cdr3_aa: CASSVDQGRNEQYF; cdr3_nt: TGTGCCAGCAGCGTAGACCAGGGTAGGAACGAGCAGTACTTC
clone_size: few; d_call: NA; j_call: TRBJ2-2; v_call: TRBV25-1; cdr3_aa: CASSGQLDTGELFF; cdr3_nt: TGTGCCAGCAGTGGGCAGTTGGACACCGGGGAGCTGTTTTTT
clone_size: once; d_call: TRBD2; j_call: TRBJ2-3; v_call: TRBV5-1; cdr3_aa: CASSSPLAADTQYF; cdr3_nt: TGCGCCAGCAGCTCCCCACTAGCGGCAGATACGCAGTATTTT
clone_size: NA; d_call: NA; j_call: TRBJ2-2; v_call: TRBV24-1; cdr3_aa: CATSDFGGSETGELFF; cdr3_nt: TGTGCCACCAGTGATTTCGGGGGATCGGAGACCGGGGAGCTGTTTTTT
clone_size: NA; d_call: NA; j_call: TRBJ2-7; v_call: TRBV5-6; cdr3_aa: CASSLVSYEQYF; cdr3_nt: TGTGCCAGCAGCTTGGTGAGTTACGAGCAGTACTTC
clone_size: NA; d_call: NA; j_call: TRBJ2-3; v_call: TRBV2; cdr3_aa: CASKEGLGDTDTQYF; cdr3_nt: TGTGCCAGCAAGGAGGGGCTCGGGGACACAGATACGCAGTATTTT
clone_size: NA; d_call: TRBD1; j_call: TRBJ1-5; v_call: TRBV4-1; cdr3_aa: CASSPGTGNQPQHF; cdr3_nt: TGCGCCAGCAGCCCTGGGACAGGGAATCAGCCCCAGCATTTT
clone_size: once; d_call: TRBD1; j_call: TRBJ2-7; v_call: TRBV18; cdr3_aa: CASSPPGQSYEQYF; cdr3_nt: TGTGCCAGCTCCCCTCCGGGACAGTCCTACGAGCAGTACTTC
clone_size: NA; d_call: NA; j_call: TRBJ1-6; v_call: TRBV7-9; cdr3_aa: CASSLALGGILPLHF; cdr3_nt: TGTGCCAGCAGCTTAGCGCTAGGCGGAATCTTACCCCTCCACTTT
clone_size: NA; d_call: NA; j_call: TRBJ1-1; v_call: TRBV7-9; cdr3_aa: CASSLAHQGSEAFF; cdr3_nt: TGTGCCAGCAGCTTAGCCCACCAGGGGAGTGAAGCTTTCTTT
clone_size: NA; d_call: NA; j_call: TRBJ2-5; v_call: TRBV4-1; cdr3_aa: CASSRYREETQYF; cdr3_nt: TGCGCCAGCAGCCGATACAGGGAAGAGACCCAGTACTTC
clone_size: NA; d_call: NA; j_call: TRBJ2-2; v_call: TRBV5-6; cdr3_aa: CASSLAGSLSNTGELFF; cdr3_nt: TGTGCCAGCAGCTTGGCAGGGTCACTCTCGAACACCGGGGAGCTGTTTTTT
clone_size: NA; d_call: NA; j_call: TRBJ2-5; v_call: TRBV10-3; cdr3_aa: CAIRAWGEETQYF; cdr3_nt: TGTGCCATCAGGGCCTGGGGGGAAGAGACCCAGTACTTC
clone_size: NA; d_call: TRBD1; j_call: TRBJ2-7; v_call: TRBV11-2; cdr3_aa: CASSLPAGQAVF; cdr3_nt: TGTGCCAGCAGCCTGCCGGCGGGACAGGCTGTCTTC
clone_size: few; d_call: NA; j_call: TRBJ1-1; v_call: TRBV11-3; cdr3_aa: CASSLTGDTEAFF; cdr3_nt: TGTGCCAGCAGCCTTACAGGTGACACTGAAGCTTTCTTT